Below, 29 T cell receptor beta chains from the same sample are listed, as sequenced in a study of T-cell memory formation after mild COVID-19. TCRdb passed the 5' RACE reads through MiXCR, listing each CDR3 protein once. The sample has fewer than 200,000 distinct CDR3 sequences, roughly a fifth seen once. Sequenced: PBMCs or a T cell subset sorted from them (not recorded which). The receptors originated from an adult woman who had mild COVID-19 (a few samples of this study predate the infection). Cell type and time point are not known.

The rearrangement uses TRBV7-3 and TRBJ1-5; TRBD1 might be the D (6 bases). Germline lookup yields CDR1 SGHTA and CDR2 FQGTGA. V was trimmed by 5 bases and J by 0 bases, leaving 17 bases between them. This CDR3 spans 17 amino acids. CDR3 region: CASSQTRDRYSNQPQHF. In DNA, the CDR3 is TGTGCCAGCAGCCAAACCCGTGACAGGTATAGCAATCAGCCCCAGCATTTT.

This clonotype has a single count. The CDR3 spells CASSPPDPGGDTYEQYF. CDR3 nucleotides: TGTGCCAGCTCACCACCGGACCCAGGGGGAGATACCTACGAGCAGTACTTC. The chain employs TRBV18 and TRBJ2-7; 7 bases are shared with TRBD1. The CDR3 sequence is 17 residues long. CDR1 and CDR2 (germline): KGHSH, LQKENI. Unmatched junction bases numbered 10, after V lost 0 bases and J lost 2 bases.

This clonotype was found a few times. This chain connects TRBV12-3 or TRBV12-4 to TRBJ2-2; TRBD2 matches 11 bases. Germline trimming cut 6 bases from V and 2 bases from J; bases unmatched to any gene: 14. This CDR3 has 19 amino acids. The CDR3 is CASRQTQKTSGGNTGELFF. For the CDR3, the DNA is TGTGCCAGCAGGCAAACTCAAAAAACTAGCGGGGGAAACACCGGGGAGCTGTTTTTT.

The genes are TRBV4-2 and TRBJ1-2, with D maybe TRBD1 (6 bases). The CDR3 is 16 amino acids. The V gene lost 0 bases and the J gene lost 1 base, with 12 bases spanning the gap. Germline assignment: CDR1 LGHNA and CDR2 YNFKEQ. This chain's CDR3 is CASSQESEGGNYGYTF. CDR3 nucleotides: TGTGCCAGCAGCCAAGAATCCGAGGGGGGTAACTATGGCTACACCTTC.

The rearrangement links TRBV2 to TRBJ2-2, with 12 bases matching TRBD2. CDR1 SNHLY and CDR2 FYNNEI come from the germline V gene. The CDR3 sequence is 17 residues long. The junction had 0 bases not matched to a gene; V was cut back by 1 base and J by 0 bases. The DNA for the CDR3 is TGTGCCAGCAGTGAAGGACTAGCGGGGGCGAACACCGGGGAGCTGTTTTTT. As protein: CASSEGLAGANTGELFF. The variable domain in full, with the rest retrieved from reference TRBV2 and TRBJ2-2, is EPEVTQTPSHQVTQMGQEVILRCVPISNHLYFYWYRQILGQKVEFLVSFYNNEISEKSEIFDDQFSVERPDGSNFTLKIRSTKLEDSAMYFCASSEGLAGANTGELFFGEGSRLTVL.

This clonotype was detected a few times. For the CDR3, the DNA is TGTGCCAGCTCATTACCCGGTTCCGGAGATGGCTACACCTTC. Translation: CASSLPGSGDGYTF. The rearrangement links TRBV18 to TRBJ1-2; no clear D gene. The V end lost 5 bases, the J end lost 6 bases, and 16 bases lay between the germline ends. The CDR3 loop spans 14 amino acids. Per the germline V gene, CDR1 is KGHSH and CDR2 is LQKENI. Using reference TRBV18 and TRBJ1-2 for the parts outside the CDR3, the full variable domain is NAGVMQNPRHLVRRRGQEARLRCSPMKGHSHVYWYRQLPEEGLKFMVYLQKENIIDESGMPKERFSAEFPKEGPSILRIQQVVRGDSAAYFCASSLPGSGDGYTFGSGTRLTVV.

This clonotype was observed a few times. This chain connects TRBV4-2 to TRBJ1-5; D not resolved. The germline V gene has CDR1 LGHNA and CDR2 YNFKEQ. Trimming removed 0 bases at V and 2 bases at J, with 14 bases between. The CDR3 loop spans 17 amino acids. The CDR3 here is CASSQEPGGPGNQPQHF. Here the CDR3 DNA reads TGTGCCAGCAGCCAAGAACCAGGCGGCCCGGGCAATCAGCCCCAGCATTTT.

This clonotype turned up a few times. As DNA, the CDR3 is TGTGCCAGCAGCTTAGAGGGGGGCCTCCACAATGAGCAGTTCTTC. As protein: CASSLEGGLHNEQFF. The chain has TRBV7-9 and TRBJ2-1; the D call may be TRBD1 or TRBD2 (6 bases each). CDR1 SEHNR and CDR2 FQNEAQ come from the germline V gene (reference sequence). CDR3 size: 15 residues. Trimming pared 1 base from V and 5 bases from J, leaving 12 bases between. Full variable domain (missing parts from reference TRBV7-9 and TRBJ2-1): DTGVSQNPRHKITKRGQNVTFRCDPISEHNRLYWYRQTLGQGPEFLTYFQNEAQLEKSRLLSDRFSAERPKGSFSTLEIQRTEQGDSAMYLCASSLEGGLHNEQFFGPGTRLTVL.

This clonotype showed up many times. DNA of the CDR3: TGTGCCAGCAGCTTAGTACTAGCGGGCTTTTATAGCACAGATACGCAGTATTTT. Protein product: CASSLVLAGFYSTDTQYF. V is TRBV7-2 and J is TRBJ2-3, with 9 bases fitting TRBD2. Unmatched junction bases numbered 8, after V lost 1 base and J lost 0 bases. CDR3 size: 18 residues. CDR1 is SGHTA and CDR2 is FQGNSA in the germline V gene.

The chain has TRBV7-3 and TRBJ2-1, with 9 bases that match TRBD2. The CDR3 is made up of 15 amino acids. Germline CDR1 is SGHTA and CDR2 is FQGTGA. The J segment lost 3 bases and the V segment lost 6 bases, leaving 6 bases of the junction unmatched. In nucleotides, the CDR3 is TGTGCCAGCAGTACCCTAGCGGGGAACTACAATGAGCAGTTCTTC. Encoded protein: CASSTLAGNYNEQFF.

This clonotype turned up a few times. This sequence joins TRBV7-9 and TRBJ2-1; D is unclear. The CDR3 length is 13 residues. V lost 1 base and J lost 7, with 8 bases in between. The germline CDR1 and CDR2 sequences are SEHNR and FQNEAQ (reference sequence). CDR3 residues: CASSLGAFNEQFF. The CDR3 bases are TGTGCCAGCAGCTTAGGAGCGTTTAATGAGCAGTTCTTC. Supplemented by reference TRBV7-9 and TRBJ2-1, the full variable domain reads DTGVSQNPRHKITKRGQNVTFRCDPISEHNRLYWYRQTLGQGPEFLTYFQNEAQLEKSRLLSDRFSAERPKGSFSTLEIQRTEQGDSAMYLCASSLGAFNEQFFGPGTRLTVL.

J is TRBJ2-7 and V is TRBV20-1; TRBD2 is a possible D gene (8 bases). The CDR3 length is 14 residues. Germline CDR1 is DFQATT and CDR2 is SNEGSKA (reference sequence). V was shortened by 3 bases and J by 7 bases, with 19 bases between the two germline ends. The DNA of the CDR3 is TGCAGTGCTAGGCCCGGGAGGGGGCACTGGGAGCAGTACTTC. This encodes CSARPGRGHWEQYF.

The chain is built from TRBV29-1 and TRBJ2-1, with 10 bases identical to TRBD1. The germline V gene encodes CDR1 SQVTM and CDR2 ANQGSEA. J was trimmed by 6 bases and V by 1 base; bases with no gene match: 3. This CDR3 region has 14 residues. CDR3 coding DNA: TGCAGCGTTGAAGGCTGGACAGGGGGCAATGAGCAGTTCTTC. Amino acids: CSVEGWTGGNEQFF.

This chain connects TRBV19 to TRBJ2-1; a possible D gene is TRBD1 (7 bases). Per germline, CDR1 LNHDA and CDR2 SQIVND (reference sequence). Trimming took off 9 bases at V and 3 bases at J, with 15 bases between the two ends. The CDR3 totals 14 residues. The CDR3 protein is CASAGTDDYNEQFF. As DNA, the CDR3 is TGTGCCAGCGCGGGGACAGACGACTACAATGAGCAGTTCTTC.

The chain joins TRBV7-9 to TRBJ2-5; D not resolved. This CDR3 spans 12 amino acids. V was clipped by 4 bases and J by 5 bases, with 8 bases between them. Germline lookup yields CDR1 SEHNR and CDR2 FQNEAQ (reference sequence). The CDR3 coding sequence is TGTGCCAGCAGCTCCGACGTTGAGACCCAGTACTTC. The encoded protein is CASSSDVETQYF.

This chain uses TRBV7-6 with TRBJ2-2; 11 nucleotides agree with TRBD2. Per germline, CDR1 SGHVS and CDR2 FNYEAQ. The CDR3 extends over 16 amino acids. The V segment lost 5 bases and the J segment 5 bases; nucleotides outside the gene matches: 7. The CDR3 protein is CASSETSGMGTGELFF. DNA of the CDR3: TGTGCCAGCAGCGAGACTAGCGGGATGGGAACCGGGGAGCTGTTTTTT.

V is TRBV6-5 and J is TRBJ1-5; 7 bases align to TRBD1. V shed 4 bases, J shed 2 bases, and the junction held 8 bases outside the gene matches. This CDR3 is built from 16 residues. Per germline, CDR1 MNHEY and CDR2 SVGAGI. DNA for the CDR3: TGTGCCAGCAGTTCCAACAGGGGTAGAGGCAATCAGCCCCAGCATTTT. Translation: CASSSNRGRGNQPQHF.

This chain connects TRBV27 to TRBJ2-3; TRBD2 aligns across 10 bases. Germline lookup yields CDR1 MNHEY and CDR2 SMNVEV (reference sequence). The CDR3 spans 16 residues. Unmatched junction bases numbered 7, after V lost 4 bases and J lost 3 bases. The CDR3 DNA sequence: TGTGCCAGCAGTTCTACTAGCGGGATAGGGACAGATACGCAGTATTTT. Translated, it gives CASSSTSGIGTDTQYF.

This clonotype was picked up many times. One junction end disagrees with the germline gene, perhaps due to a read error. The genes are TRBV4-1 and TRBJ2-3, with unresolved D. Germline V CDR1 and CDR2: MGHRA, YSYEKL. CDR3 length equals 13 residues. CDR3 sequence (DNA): TGTGCCAGCAGCCAAGGTTCGACAGATACGCAGTATTTT. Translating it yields CASSQGSTDTQYF.

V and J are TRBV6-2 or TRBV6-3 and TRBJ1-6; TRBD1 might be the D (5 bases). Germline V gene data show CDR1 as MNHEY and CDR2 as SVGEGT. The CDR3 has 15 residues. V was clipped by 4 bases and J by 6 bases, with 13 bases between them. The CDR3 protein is CASSFIRDGNSPLHF. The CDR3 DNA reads TGTGCCAGCAGTTTCATCCGGGACGGTAATTCACCCCTCCACTTT.

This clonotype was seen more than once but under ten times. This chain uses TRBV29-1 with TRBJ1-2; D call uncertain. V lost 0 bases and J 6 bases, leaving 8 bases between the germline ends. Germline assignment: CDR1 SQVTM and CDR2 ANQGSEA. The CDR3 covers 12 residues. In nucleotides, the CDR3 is TGCAGCGTTGAAGATGGAGGGAATGGCTACACCTTC. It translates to CSVEDGGNGYTF.

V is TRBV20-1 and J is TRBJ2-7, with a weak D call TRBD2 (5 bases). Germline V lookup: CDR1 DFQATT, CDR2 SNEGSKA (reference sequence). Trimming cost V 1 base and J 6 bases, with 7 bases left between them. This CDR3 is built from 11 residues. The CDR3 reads CSARGLLEQYF. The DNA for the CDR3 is TGCAGTGCTAGAGGACTACTCGAGCAGTACTTC.

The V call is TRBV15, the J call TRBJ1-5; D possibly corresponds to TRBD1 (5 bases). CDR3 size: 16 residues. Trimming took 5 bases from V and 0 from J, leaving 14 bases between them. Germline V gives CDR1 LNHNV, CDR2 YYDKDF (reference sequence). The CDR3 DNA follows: TGTGCCACCAGCGTAGGGACCGAATATAGCAATCAGCCCCAGCATTTT. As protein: CATSVGTEYSNQPQHF.

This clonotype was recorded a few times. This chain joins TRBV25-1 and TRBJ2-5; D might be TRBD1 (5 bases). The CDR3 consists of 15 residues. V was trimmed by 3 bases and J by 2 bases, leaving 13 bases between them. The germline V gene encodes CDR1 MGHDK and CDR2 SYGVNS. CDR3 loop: CASSEPTDHQETQYF. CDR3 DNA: TGTGCCAGCAGTGAGCCGACAGACCATCAAGAGACCCAGTACTTC.

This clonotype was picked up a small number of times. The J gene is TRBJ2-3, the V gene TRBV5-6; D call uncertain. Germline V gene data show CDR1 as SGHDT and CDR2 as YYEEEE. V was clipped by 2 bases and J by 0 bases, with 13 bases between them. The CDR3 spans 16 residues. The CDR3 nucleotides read TGTGCCAGCAGCTTCTACATGTCCTATAGCACAGATACGCAGTATTTT. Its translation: CASSFYMSYSTDTQYF.

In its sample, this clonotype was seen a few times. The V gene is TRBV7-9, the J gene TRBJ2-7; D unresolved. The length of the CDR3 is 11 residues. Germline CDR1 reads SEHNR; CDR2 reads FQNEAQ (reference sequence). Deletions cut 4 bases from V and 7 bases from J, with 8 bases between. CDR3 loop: CASSSPQEQYF. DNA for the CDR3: TGTGCCAGCAGCTCCCCTCAGGAGCAGTACTTC.

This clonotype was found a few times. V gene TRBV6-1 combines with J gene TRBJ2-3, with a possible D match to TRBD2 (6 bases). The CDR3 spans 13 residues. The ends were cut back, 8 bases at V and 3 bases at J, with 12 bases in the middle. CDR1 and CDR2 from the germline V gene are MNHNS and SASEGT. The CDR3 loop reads CASPHRETDTQYF. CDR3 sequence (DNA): TGTGCCAGCCCCCATCGGGAGACAGATACGCAGTATTTT.

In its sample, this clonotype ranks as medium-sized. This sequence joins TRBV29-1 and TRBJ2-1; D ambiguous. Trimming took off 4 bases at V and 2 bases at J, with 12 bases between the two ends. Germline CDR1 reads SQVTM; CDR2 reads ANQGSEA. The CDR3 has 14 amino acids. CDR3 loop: CSVVAATAYNEQFF. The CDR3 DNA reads TGCAGCGTTGTGGCGGCCACAGCCTACAATGAGCAGTTCTTC.

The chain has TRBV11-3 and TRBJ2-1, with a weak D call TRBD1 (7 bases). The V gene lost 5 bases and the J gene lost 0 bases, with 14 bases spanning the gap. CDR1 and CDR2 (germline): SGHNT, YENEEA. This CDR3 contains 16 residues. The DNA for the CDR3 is TGTGCCAGCAGCATCCGACAGGGAGGCTCCTACAATGAGCAGTTCTTC. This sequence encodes CASSIRQGGSYNEQFF.